Reported below is one T cell receptor beta chain. This sample was included in a study of blood T cell repertoires in COVID-19. Per the authors' pipeline: Reference gene primer amplification gave estimated nucleated cell counts. Assay used: immunoSEQ multiplex PCR; TCRdb lists only in-frame clones, some missing. That table furnishes V, J and clone size, whereas the DNA furnished D and trimming. This sample yields under 200,000 clones, of which approximately 87% are seen a single time; under 5% belongs to the top ten. Per germline, CDR1 WSHSY and CDR2 SAAADI. CDR3 size: 14 residues. V was clipped by 5 bases and J by 3 bases; unmatched bases: 3.

What was sequenced was peripheral blood. The chain links TRBV10-2 to TRBJ2-1, with 8 bases aligning to TRBD1. This receptor was obtained from a woman aged 70-85 years with acute or convalescent COVID-19. The CDR3 here is CASSPGQGYNEQFF. For the CDR3, the DNA is TGCGCCAGCAGTCCAGGACAGGGCTACAATGAGCAGTTCTTC.